Each of the 25 T cell receptor beta chains below was sequenced from the same sample in a study of blood T cell repertoires in COVID-19. Using immunoSEQ multiplex PCR, the repertoire was profiled, and TCRdb retains in-frame clones only, with some absent. Of 230,000 or so clones listed, roughly nine tenths were seen once; the top ten hold more than 2.5%. Sequencing was carried out using PBMCs or T cells enriched from blood (not recorded which). The receptors shown here come from a woman under 40 who had recovered from COVID-19.

The chain is built from TRBV18 and TRBJ2-1; TRBD2 aligns across 9 bases. V shed 3 bases, J shed 4 bases, and the junction held 4 bases outside the gene matches. CDR1 KGHSH and CDR2 LQKENI come from the germline V gene. The CDR3 has 15 residues. The CDR3 DNA is TGTGCCAGCTCACCCCTAGCGGGATCATACAATGAGCAGTTCTTC. Its translation: CASSPLAGSYNEQFF. Based on the CDR3 plus reference TRBV18 and TRBJ2-1, the full variable domain is NAGVMQNPRHLVRRRGQEARLRCSPMKGHSHVYWYRQLPEEGLKFMVYLQKENIIDESGMPKERFSAEFPKEGPSILRIQQVVRGDSAAYFCASSPLAGSYNEQFFGPGTRLTVL.

This chain links TRBV19 with TRBJ1-2, with 10 positions matching TRBD1. The CDR3 loop spans 14 amino acids. Per the germline V gene, CDR1 is LNHDA and CDR2 is SQIVND (reference sequence). V lost 4 bases and J lost 7; bases outside the gene matches: 6. CDR3 coding DNA: TGTGCCAGTAGTAGCGGACAGGGGGGTTCTGGCTACACCTTC. This codes for CASSSGQGGSGYTF.

This clone was observed a handful of times. The rearrangement uses TRBV4-3 and TRBJ2-5; 9 nucleotides agree with TRBD2. The germline V gene has CDR1 LGHNA and CDR2 YSLEER. After removal of 0 bases from V and 7 bases from J, the junction contained 3 bases not matched to a gene. The CDR3 runs 14 residues. CDR3 nucleotides: TGCGCCAGCAGCCAAGATCCGACTAGCGGGACCCAGTACTTC. Protein product: CASSQDPTSGTQYF.

The gene calls are TRBV7-9 and TRBJ1-2; unclear D gene. Germline loops: CDR1 SEHNR, CDR2 FQNEAQ (reference sequence). This CDR3 is built from 14 residues. V was trimmed by 5 bases and J by 2 bases, leaving 12 bases between them. This chain's CDR3 is CASSPSGPNYGYTF. Written as DNA, the CDR3 is TGTGCCAGCAGCCCGAGTGGGCCGAACTATGGCTACACCTTC.

This chain connects TRBV16 to TRBJ1-3; the D is unclear. V gave up 2 bases and J gave up 2 bases, with 10 bases separating them. Germline-derived CDR1 and CDR2 are KGHSY and FQNENV. The CDR3 contains 15 residues. CDR3 region: CASSQEWSPGNTIYF. CDR3 DNA: TGTGCCAGCAGCCAAGAGTGGAGTCCTGGAAACACCATATATTTT.

Concerning this clone: The same CDR3 arises from other DNA sequences in this sample as well. The chain recombines TRBV5-6 with TRBJ1-4, with TRBD1 identical over 7 bases. Trimming at V came to 0 bases and at J to 7 bases, leaving 3 bases not matched to a gene. Germline loops: CDR1 SGHDT, CDR2 YYEEEE. This CDR3 comprises 14 residues. This chain's CDR3 is CASSLDRGFEKLFF. CDR3 nucleotides: TGTGCCAGCAGCTTGGACAGGGGATTTGAAAAACTGTTTTTT.

The gene calls are TRBV7-9 and TRBJ2-1; possible D gene TRBD2, 7 bases. Germline V gives CDR1 SEHNR, CDR2 FQNEAQ (reference sequence). The CDR3 has 15 residues. V lost 5 bases and J lost 7, with 18 bases in between. CDR3: CASSLRGGPWNEQFF. The CDR3, as DNA: TGTGCCAGCAGCCTACGCGGGGGCCCCTGGAATGAGCAGTTCTTC. Drawing the rest from reference TRBV7-9 and TRBJ2-1, the complete variable domain is DTGVSQNPRHKITKRGQNVTFRCDPISEHNRLYWYRQTLGQGPEFLTYFQNEAQLEKSRLLSDRFSAERPKGSFSTLEIQRTEQGDSAMYLCASSLRGGPWNEQFFGPGTRLTVL.

The rearrangement joins TRBV4-3 to TRBJ1-1, with TRBD1 matching 7 bases. V lost 0 bases to trimming and J lost 5 bases; unmatched junction nucleotides: 6. The CDR3 has 15 residues. Germline V gene data show CDR1 as LGHNA and CDR2 as YSLEER. CDR3 in DNA: TGCGCCAGCAGCCAAGAAATTGCCAGGGGGACTGAAGCTTTCTTT. Protein sequence: CASSQEIARGTEAFF.

CDR3 nucleotides: TGTGCCAGCAGTTATGAGGGGGGGCCACCAGATACGCAGTATTTT. As protein: CASSYEGGPPDTQYF. V and J are TRBV6-2 or TRBV6-3 and TRBJ2-3; tentatively, D is TRBD2 (7 bases). Germline loops: CDR1 MNHEY, CDR2 SVGEGT. This CDR3 has 15 residues. V lost 3 bases, J lost 4 bases, and 14 bases lay in between.

The chain couples TRBV4-1 to TRBJ2-2; 13 bases are shared with TRBD2. CDR3 length equals 17 residues. Germline CDR1 and CDR2: MGHRA and YSYEKL. V lost 3 bases, J lost 4 bases, and 5 bases stayed unmatched. The DNA for the CDR3 is TGCGCCAGCAGCCACTCGGGACTAGCGGGGTTCACCGGGGAGCTGTTTTTT. Protein product: CASSHSGLAGFTGELFF.

V is TRBV4-3 and J is TRBJ1-6; possibly TRBD1 for D (5 bases). Germline loops: CDR1 LGHNA, CDR2 YSLEER. The length of the CDR3 is 15 residues. V lost 4 bases, J lost 7 bases, and 14 bases lay in between. The CDR3 sequence: CASSLQGEGNSPLHF. As DNA, the CDR3 is TGCGCCAGCAGCCTTCAGGGCGAAGGGAATTCACCCCTCCACTTT.

The chain uses TRBV2 and TRBJ2-2; 8 nucleotides agree with TRBD2. After removal of 7 bases from V and 4 bases from J, the junction contained 5 bases not matched to a gene. CDR3 length: 14 amino acids. Germline assignment: CDR1 SNHLY and CDR2 FYNNEI. CDR3 bases: TGTGCCAGCAAAAAGAGCGGGGGCACCGGGGAGCTGTTTTTT. It is translated as CASKKSGGTGELFF.

The chain employs TRBV6-2 or TRBV6-3 and TRBJ1-4; D remains ambiguous. V was shortened by 6 bases and J by 11 bases, with 16 bases between the two germline ends. The germline V gene encodes CDR1 MNHEY and CDR2 SVGEGT. The CDR3 contains 13 residues. CDR3 region: CASSSMDLQKLFF. The CDR3 DNA reads as TGTGCCAGCAGCTCCATGGACTTGCAGAAACTGTTTTTT.

The chain employs TRBV19 and TRBJ2-2, with TRBD2 as a possible D gene (6 bases). Trimming cost V 7 bases and J 6 bases, with 18 bases left between them. Germline V gene sequence: CDR1 LNHDA, CDR2 SQIVND (reference sequence). The CDR3 covers 15 residues. In nucleotides, the CDR3 is TGTGCCAGTAATTTCGGGTTAGGAGGGGCCGGGGAGCTGTTTTTT. Amino acids: CASNFGLGGAGELFF.

The rearrangement uses TRBV3-1 (or the pseudogene TRBV3-2) and TRBJ1-2; 8 bases are a match to TRBD1. The CDR3 extends over 14 amino acids. CDR1 is LGHDT and CDR2 is YNNKEL in the germline V gene (reference sequence). V trimming: 1 base; J trimming: 8 bases; junction bases outside the gene matches: 6. The CDR3 region has the DNA TGTGCCAGCAGCCAAGGGACAGGGCAAGGGGGCTACACCTTC. This translates into CASSQGTGQGGYTF.

This CDR3 is CASSWGQDRSSYNSPLHF. The CDR3 nucleotides read TGCGCCAGCAGCTGGGGACAGGACCGAAGCTCCTATAATTCACCCCTCCACTTT. This rearrangement joins TRBV5-1 to TRBJ1-6; TRBD1 matches 8 bases. This CDR3 has 18 residues. The germline V gene has CDR1 SGHRS and CDR2 YFSETQ. V shed 3 bases and J 0 bases; nucleotides not matched to a gene: 8.

The chain links TRBV19 to TRBJ1-2; a possible D gene is TRBD1 (5 bases). Trimming left V 3 bases short and J 5 bases short, with 7 bases between. This CDR3 is 12 amino acids long. Looked up from germline, CDR1 is LNHDA and CDR2 is SQIVND (reference sequence). The CDR3 loop reads CASSIQGYGYTF. In nucleotides, the CDR3 is TGTGCCAGTAGTATCCAGGGTTATGGCTACACCTTC.

The chain has TRBV18 and TRBJ1-5; 7 bases are shared with TRBD1. Germline CDR1 KGHSH, CDR2 LQKENI. With V trimmed by 5 bases and J by 2 bases, 9 bases remained unmatched. The CDR3 sequence is 16 residues long. CDR3 protein: CASSDRVGTGNQPQHF. The DNA of the CDR3 is TGTGCCAGCTCAGACAGGGTCGGAACTGGCAATCAGCCCCAGCATTTT.

J is TRBJ2-2 and V is TRBV3-1 (or the pseudogene TRBV3-2), with 10 bases that match TRBD2. The V gene end was trimmed by 4 bases and the J gene end by 3 bases; junction bases not matched to a gene: 2. Germline V lookup: CDR1 LGHDT, CDR2 YNNKEL (reference sequence). This CDR3 has 15 amino acids. CDR3 sequence reads: CASSRSGRDTGELFF. The CDR3, as DNA: TGTGCCAGCAGCCGGAGCGGGAGGGACACCGGGGAGCTGTTTTTT.

The chain combines TRBV4-1 with TRBJ1-1; 7 bases align to TRBD1. The CDR3 is 15 residues long. The junction had 8 bases not matched to a gene; V was cut back by 0 bases and J by 7 bases. CDR1 is MGHRA, CDR2 YSYEKL, per germline. In nucleotides, the CDR3 is TGCGCCAGCAGCCAAGATTACAGGGGAGGATTTGAAGCTTTCTTT. The encoded protein is CASSQDYRGGFEAFF.

The genes are TRBV4-3 and TRBJ1-2; D perhaps matches TRBD1 (5 bases). From germline, CDR1 is LGHNA and CDR2 YSLEER. Trimming removed 6 bases at V and 2 bases at J, with 10 bases between. The CDR3 extends over 13 amino acids. CDR3 sequence: CASSPQVNYGYTF. For the CDR3, the DNA is TGCGCCAGCAGTCCACAGGTGAACTATGGCTACACCTTC.

The rearrangement joins TRBV7-2 to TRBJ2-7, with 7 bases identical to TRBD2. V lost 5 bases to trimming and J lost 6 bases; unmatched junction nucleotides: 10. Per the germline V gene, CDR1 is SGHTA and CDR2 is FQGNSA. The CDR3 spans 14 residues. The CDR3, as DNA: TGTGCCAGCAGCCCAGGACTAGGCATCGTCGAGCAGTACTTC. Its protein is CASSPGLGIVEQYF.

The V gene is TRBV14, the J gene TRBJ1-6; D unclear. With 0 bases removed from V and 4 bases from J, the gap between germline ends came to 7 bases. This CDR3 comprises 15 residues. Germline V gene lookup returns CDR1 SGHDN and CDR2 FVKESK. CDR3 DNA sequence: TGTGCCAGCAGCCAAGATCGAGTGTATAATTCACCCCTCCACTTT. This gives the protein CASSQDRVYNSPLHF. The variable domain in full, with the rest retrieved from reference TRBV14 and TRBJ1-6, is EAGVTQFPSHSVIEKGQTVTLRCDPISGHDNLYWYRRVMGKEIKFLLHFVKESKQDESGMPNNRFLAERTGGTYSTLKVQPAELEDSGVYFCASSQDRVYNSPLHFGNGTRLTVT.

The V call is TRBV27, the J call TRBJ2-2, with no clear D. Trimming left V 3 bases short and J 1 base short, with 6 bases between. The germline gives CDR1 MNHEY, CDR2 SMNVEV (reference sequence). This CDR3 has 14 residues. CDR3 coding DNA: TGTGCCAGCAGTTTGTCCTTGAACACCGGGGAGCTGTTTTTT. It translates to CASSLSLNTGELFF.

V and J are TRBV7-6 and TRBJ2-5, with 8 bases lining up with TRBD1. The CDR3 totals 13 residues. The V segment lost 3 bases and the J segment 5 bases; nucleotides outside the gene matches: 2. CDR1 is SGHVS and CDR2 is FNYEAQ in the germline V gene. CDR3: CASSFAGGETQYF. The CDR3 nucleotides are TGTGCCAGCAGCTTTGCAGGGGGCGAGACCCAGTACTTC.